Sequencing of this T cell receptor beta chain was carried out in a study of T cell repertoires in cytomegalovirus infection. Study details: Recently identified HLA-C-restricted and well-studied HLA-B-restricted CMV epitopes were used. From public TCR beta signatures came an indication of both CMV infection and matching HLA type.

Study observations and caveats: CMV-specific TCR beta clonotypes restricted by HLA-C were the ones dominating the ex vivo response. Cumulative public TCR beta family frequency identified carriers of CMV plus the relevant HLA.

This clonotype was counted a single time. Its antigen is unidentified. Each CDR3 protein gets one entry after TCRdb re-called the reads with MiXCR. The profile shows hundreds of thousands of distinct CDR3 sequences, roughly 46% of them singletons. CDR1 is MDHEN and CDR2 is SYDVKM in the germline V gene. Trimming removed 5 bases from V and 3 bases from J; junction bases left unmatched: 11. The CDR3 totals 16 residues. The sample was cultured PBMCs, taken from culture after CMV antigen stimulation. This receptor was taken from a human donor in good health (CMV status not recorded). Some clones in this sample may be carry-over from other donors' samples. This sequence joins TRBV28 and TRBJ2-3, with 7 bases matching TRBD1. In nucleotides, the CDR3 is TGTGCCAGCAGTCCAGACCTTAGGGGGCAGACAGATACGCAGTATTTT. This encodes CASSPDLRGQTDTQYF.